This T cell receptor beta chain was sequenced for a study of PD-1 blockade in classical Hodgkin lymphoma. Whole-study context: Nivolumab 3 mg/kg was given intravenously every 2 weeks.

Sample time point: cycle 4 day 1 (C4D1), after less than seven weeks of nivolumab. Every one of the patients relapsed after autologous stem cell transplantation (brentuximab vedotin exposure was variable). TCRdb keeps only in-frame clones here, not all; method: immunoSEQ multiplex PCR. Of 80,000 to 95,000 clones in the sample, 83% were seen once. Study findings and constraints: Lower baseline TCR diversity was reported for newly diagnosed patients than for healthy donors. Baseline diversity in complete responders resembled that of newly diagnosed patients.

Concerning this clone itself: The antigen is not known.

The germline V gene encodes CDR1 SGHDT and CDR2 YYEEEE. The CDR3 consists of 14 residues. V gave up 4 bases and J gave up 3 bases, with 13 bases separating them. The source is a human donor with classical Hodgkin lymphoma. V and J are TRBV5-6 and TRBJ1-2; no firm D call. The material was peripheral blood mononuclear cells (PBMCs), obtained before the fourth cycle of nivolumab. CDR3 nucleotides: TGTGCCAGCAGCCCTGCAGGAGTGGACTATGGCTACACCTTC. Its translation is CASSPAGVDYGYTF.